This note documents a single T cell receptor (beta chain) sequence. Its antigen is still unknown. No qualities accompany the bases; no much larger clone lies one base away. This sample is part of a study of T cell responses to AZD1222 COVID-19 vaccine (dated by TCRdb to about 2021). About the full investigation: AZD1222 recipients with second doses at about 4 weeks or about 12 weeks were pooled, because spike-specific TCR depth and breadth did not differ between schedules. A total of about 250 trial participants underwent TCR sequencing, of whom nearly 210 had received two doses of AZD1222 and some 25 had received two doses of the MenACWY control vaccine. Trial participants were enrolled by age into 18-55, 56-69 and 70-plus year subgroups, with roughly 160, 29 and 62 TCR-sequenced participants respectively.

Points the paper makes about the study in general: Participants were mostly white British, with more females than males. The authors suggested clonal diversity may have been underestimated. In the small 56-69-year group, the increase in depth fell short of significance, most likely because of low power. Epitopes outside the regions mutated in the B.1.351 and B.1.1.7 variants were reportedly recognized by nearly half of the unique spike-specific TCRs. Vaccine-associated CD4 TCRs spanned the whole spike protein, with dominant responses in regions 160-218 and 743-854. A significant rise in spike-specific TCR breadth and depth was observed after two AZD1222 doses relative to day 0 and relative to MenACWY recipients. Because no day 14 peak-response samples were available, repertoires were characterized only after the peak T cell response. Conclusions about previously exposed vaccinees are limited, since just 5 or 6 AZD1222 recipients were seropositive for SARS-CoV-2 at baseline.

The time point label corresponds to: baseline before first vaccination. Vaccinee samples came from UK trials COV001 and COV002, including a single-blind randomized controlled phase 2/3 trial of AZD1222 (ChAdOx1 nCoV-19) in healthy adults. For TCRbeta chain sequencing, PBMC samples were collected from trial participants at day 0 and at day 28 after the second dose. The CDR3 regions of human TCRbeta chains were subjected to immunosequencing. Processing in the source paper ran as follows. TCRs in the repertoires were matched against a reference library of SARS-CoV-2-specific TCRs that had been generated with the MIRA antigen-specificity platform. Breadth was defined as the fraction of unique TCRs that were SARS-CoV-2-associated, and depth was defined as the fraction of total T cells that were SARS-CoV-2-associated. Using the MIRA data, every spike-specific TCR was mapped to the spike region that the TCR reacted to and assigned to either a CD4 or a CD8 class. Log10-transformed breadth and depth values were compared by one-way ANOVA with Sidak's multiple comparisons tests. What TCRdb holds here is the immuneACCESS table cut down to in-frame rearrangements. Part of the clones is not present; checked against another copy, under half of the missing clones reflect an unresolved V gene, and the others are unexplained. V and J calls and clone size come straight from that table; D and trimming were deduced from the DNA. This sample lists 150,000 or so clones; about 88% were detected once. The ten largest make up 5% to 5.5% of the sample.

The CDR3 numbers 14 residues from cysteine through phenylalanine. Only CDR3 DNA is held: 42 bases, read in frame from base 1. From V the trimming removes 7 bases and from J it removes 4 bases, while the gene matches leave 10 bases of the junction unaccounted for. CDR1 and CDR2 are drawn from the germline V gene: SNHLY, FYNNEI. The receptor was derived from an adult in good health. Recombination connected TRBV2 to TRBJ2-7; TRBD2 agrees with 7 junctional bases. The specimen comprised peripheral blood, sampled on day 0 of AZD1222 vaccination. CDR3 loop: CASILGGERYEQYF. DNA sequence: TGTGCCAGCATCTTGGGAGGGGAGAGGTACGAGCAGTACTTC.